A selection of T cell receptor beta chains follows, all from one sample in a study of blood T cell repertoires in COVID-19. Here immunoSEQ multiplex PCR was the method, and the copy in TCRdb shows in-frame clones only, minus some. The table includes about 310,000 clones, about 87% detected once. Source material: peripheral blood. The source of these receptors is a woman between 50 and 59 years old who had recovered from COVID-19. Each CDR3 is given with its conserved first and last residue. D genes are given only for firm matches.

j_gene: TRBJ1-6
v_gene: TRBV28
d_gene: .
CDR3aa: CASKGPQNNSPLHF

j_gene: TRBJ2-6
v_gene: TRBV18
d_gene: .
CDR3aa: CASSPSMPLAGRTGANVLTF

j_gene: TRBJ2-5
v_gene: TRBV5-4
d_gene: TRBD2
CDR3aa: CASSPRGRGDQETQYF

j_gene: TRBJ1-1
v_gene: TRBV15
d_gene: TRBD1
CDR3aa: CATTATGANTEAFF

j_gene: TRBJ2-3
v_gene: TRBV6-4
d_gene: TRBD2
CDR3aa: CASSEGPSGRGIDTQYF

j_gene: TRBJ2-7
v_gene: TRBV15
d_gene: TRBD1
CDR3aa: CATSRGPQGRGNEQYF

j_gene: TRBJ1-2
v_gene: TRBV7-2
d_gene: .
CDR3aa: CASSLNRIPNGYTF

j_gene: TRBJ1-1
v_gene: TRBV27
d_gene: TRBD1
CDR3aa: CASSLSGDRGTEAFF

j_gene: TRBJ2-1
v_gene: TRBV7-2
d_gene: TRBD1
CDR3aa: CASSSRTGSSYNEQFF

j_gene: TRBJ2-5
v_gene: TRBV28
d_gene: .
CDR3aa: CASSLGGARRETQYF

j_gene: TRBJ1-2
v_gene: TRBV6-5
d_gene: TRBD1
CDR3aa: CASRAGTGVPYTF

j_gene: TRBJ2-7
v_gene: TRBV7-2
d_gene: TRBD2
CDR3aa: CASSSRTSGEYEQYF

j_gene: TRBJ1-3
v_gene: TRBV28
d_gene: .
CDR3aa: CASSLPGVATIYF

j_gene: TRBJ2-5
v_gene: TRBV7-2
d_gene: TRBD2
CDR3aa: CASSFGGGQETQYF

j_gene: TRBJ2-7
v_gene: TRBV5-1
d_gene: .
CDR3aa: CASSSAGAHEQYF

j_gene: TRBJ1-2
v_gene: TRBV9
d_gene: TRBD1
CDR3aa: CASSTGTGPFPKGYTF

j_gene: TRBJ1-2
v_gene: TRBV6-1
d_gene: TRBD1
CDR3aa: CASSDDRDHYGYTF

j_gene: TRBJ1-1
v_gene: TRBV7-2
d_gene: TRBD1
CDR3aa: CASSLVAGGKNTEAFF

j_gene: TRBJ2-3
v_gene: TRBV6-5
d_gene: TRBD1
CDR3aa: CASRMTGADTQYF

j_gene: TRBJ2-7
v_gene: TRBV20-1
d_gene: .
CDR3aa: CSAPGGLGQYF

j_gene: TRBJ2-3
v_gene: TRBV4-3
d_gene: .
CDR3aa: CASSHQRGYTDTQYF

j_gene: TRBJ2-3
v_gene: TRBV5-1
d_gene: .
CDR3aa: CASSLLGSAFSSTDTQYF

j_gene: TRBJ1-6
v_gene: TRBV2
d_gene: .
CDR3aa: CASSLTGTPGGNSPLHF

j_gene: TRBJ2-3
v_gene: TRBV5-1
d_gene: TRBD2
CDR3aa: CASSWASGGADTQYF

j_gene: TRBJ2-3
v_gene: TRBV5-1
d_gene: .
CDR3aa: CASSLIQDTQYF

j_gene: TRBJ1-2
v_gene: TRBV30
d_gene: TRBD1
CDR3aa: CAWSVRGQGYGYTF

j_gene: TRBJ1-1
v_gene: TRBV6-5
d_gene: .
CDR3aa: CASIREVDDTEAFF

j_gene: TRBJ1-1
v_gene: TRBV9
d_gene: .
CDR3aa: CASSPRSNTEAFF

j_gene: TRBJ1-5
v_gene: TRBV2
d_gene: .
CDR3aa: CASSGEGTQPQHF

j_gene: TRBJ2-7
v_gene: TRBV7-9
d_gene: .
CDR3aa: CASMDSLSYEQYF

j_gene: TRBJ1-2
v_gene: TRBV28
d_gene: .
CDR3aa: CASSPPGQGQNYGYTF

j_gene: TRBJ2-7
v_gene: TRBV18
d_gene: .
CDR3aa: CASSSGGNEQYF

j_gene: TRBJ1-2
v_gene: TRBV28
d_gene: .
CDR3aa: CASSRGRTYGYTF

j_gene: TRBJ2-1
v_gene: TRBV7-3
d_gene: TRBD2
CDR3aa: CASSPDRFSGRPINEQFF

j_gene: TRBJ2-2
v_gene: TRBV7-2
d_gene: TRBD2
CDR3aa: CASALRGGDTGELFF

j_gene: TRBJ2-7
v_gene: TRBV14
d_gene: TRBD2
CDR3aa: CASSQVAGKQYF

j_gene: TRBJ2-7
v_gene: TRBV6-1
d_gene: .
CDR3aa: CASREGGQGREQYF

j_gene: TRBJ1-2
v_gene: TRBV6-2/TRBV6-3
d_gene: TRBD1
CDR3aa: CASSYAGTDYGYTF

j_gene: TRBJ1-1
v_gene: TRBV18
d_gene: .
CDR3aa: CASSRGREREAFF

j_gene: TRBJ1-1
v_gene: TRBV29-1
d_gene: .
CDR3aa: CSVADTSNTEAFF

j_gene: TRBJ2-7
v_gene: TRBV6-6
d_gene: TRBD1
CDR3aa: CASSSRQGISEQYF

j_gene: TRBJ1-6
v_gene: TRBV9
d_gene: .
CDR3aa: CASSPAAGRNSPLHF

j_gene: TRBJ1-3
v_gene: TRBV7-2
d_gene: TRBD1
CDR3aa: CASSLVGAGGENTIYF

j_gene: TRBJ2-1
v_gene: TRBV5-1
d_gene: TRBD2
CDR3aa: CASSFGGGTTSYNEQFF

j_gene: TRBJ2-7
v_gene: TRBV19
d_gene: TRBD2
CDR3aa: CASSTFGLAGSYEQYF

j_gene: TRBJ1-3
v_gene: TRBV6-5
d_gene: TRBD1
CDR3aa: CASSYSGTERNTIYF

j_gene: TRBJ1-3
v_gene: TRBV4-1
d_gene: .
CDR3aa: CASSQEDTYSGNTIYF

j_gene: TRBJ1-6
v_gene: TRBV28
d_gene: .
CDR3aa: CASFTTGSNSPLHF

j_gene: TRBJ2-5
v_gene: TRBV7-2
d_gene: TRBD2
CDR3aa: CASSLERGETQYF

j_gene: TRBJ2-3
v_gene: TRBV7-2
d_gene: .
CDR3aa: CASSLGLESRNTQYF

j_gene: TRBJ2-7
v_gene: TRBV5-1
d_gene: TRBD2
CDR3aa: CASSLGVRLAESYEQYF

j_gene: TRBJ1-2
v_gene: TRBV6-5
d_gene: .
CDR3aa: CASRPGGVGLYGYTF

j_gene: TRBJ2-1
v_gene: TRBV9
d_gene: TRBD2
CDR3aa: CASSARLAGDYNEQFF